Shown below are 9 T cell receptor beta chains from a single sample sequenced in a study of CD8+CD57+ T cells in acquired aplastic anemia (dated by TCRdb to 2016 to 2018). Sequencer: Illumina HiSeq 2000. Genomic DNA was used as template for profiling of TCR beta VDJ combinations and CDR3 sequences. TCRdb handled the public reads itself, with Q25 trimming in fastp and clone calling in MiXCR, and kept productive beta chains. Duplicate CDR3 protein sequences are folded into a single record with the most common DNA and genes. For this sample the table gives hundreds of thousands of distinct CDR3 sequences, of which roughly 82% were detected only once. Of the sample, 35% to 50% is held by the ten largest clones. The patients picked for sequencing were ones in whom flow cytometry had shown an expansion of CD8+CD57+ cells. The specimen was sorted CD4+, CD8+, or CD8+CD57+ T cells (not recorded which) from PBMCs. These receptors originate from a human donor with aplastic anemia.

The CDR3 region is CASSGHYGYTF. In nucleotides, the CDR3 is TGTGCCAGCAGTGGACACTATGGCTACACCTTC. This sequence joins TRBV2 and TRBJ1-2; D remains ambiguous. The CDR3 length is 11 residues. Germline CDR1 SNHLY, CDR2 FYNNEI. The V end was cut by 4 bases, the J end by 3 bases, with 3 bases between.

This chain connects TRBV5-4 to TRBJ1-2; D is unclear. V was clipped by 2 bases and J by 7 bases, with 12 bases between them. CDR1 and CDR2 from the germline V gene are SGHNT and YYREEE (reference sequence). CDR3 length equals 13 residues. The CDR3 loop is CASSFALAGGYTF. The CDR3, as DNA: TGTGCCAGCAGCTTTGCTCTCGCAGGTGGCTACACCTTC.

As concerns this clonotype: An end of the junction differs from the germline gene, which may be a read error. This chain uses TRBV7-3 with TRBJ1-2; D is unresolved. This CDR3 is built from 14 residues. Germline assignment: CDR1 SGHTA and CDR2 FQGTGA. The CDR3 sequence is CASSLAGDYYSGPF. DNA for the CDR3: TGTGCCAGCAGCTTGGCAGGAGACTACTATAGTGGCCCCTTC. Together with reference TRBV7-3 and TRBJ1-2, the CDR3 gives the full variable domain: GAGVSQTPSNKVTEKGKYVELRCDPISGHTALYWYRQSLGQGPEFLIYFQGTGAADDSGLPNDRFFAVRPEGSVSTLKIQRTERGDSAVYLCASSLAGDYYSGPFGSGTRLTVV.

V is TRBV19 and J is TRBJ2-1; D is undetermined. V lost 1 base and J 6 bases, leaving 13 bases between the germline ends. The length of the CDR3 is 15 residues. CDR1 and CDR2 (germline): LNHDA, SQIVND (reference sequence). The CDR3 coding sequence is TGTGCCAGTAGTATAGCAGGCAGAGCCTCCAATGAGCAGTTCTTC. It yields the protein CASSIAGRASNEQFF. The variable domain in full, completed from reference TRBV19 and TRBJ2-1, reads DGGITQSPKYLFRKEGQNVTLSCEQNLNHDAMYWYRQDPGQGLRLIYYSQIVNDFQKGDIAEGYSVSREKKESFPLTVTSAQKNPTAFYLCASSIAGRASNEQFFGPGTRLTVL.

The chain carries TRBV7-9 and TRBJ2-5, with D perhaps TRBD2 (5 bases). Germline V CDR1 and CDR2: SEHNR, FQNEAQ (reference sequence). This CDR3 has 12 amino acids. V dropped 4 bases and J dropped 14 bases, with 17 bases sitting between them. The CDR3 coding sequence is TGTGCCAGCAGCTCCGGGGTGGCGGGTGGATACTTC. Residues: CASSSGVAGGYF.

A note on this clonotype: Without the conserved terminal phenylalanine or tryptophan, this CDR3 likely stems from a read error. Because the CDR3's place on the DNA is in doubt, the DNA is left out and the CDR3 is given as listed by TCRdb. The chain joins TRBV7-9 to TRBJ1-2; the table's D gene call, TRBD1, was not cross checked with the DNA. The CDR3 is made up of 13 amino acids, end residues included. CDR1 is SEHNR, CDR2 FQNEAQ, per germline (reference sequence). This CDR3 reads CASSLGTAYGNTA.

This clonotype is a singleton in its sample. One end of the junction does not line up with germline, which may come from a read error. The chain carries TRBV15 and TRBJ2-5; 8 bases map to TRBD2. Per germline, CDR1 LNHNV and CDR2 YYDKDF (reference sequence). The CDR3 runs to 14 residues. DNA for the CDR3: TGTGCCATCAGCAGAGGCGGGGGGAAAGAGACGCAGTACTTC. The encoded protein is CAISRGGGKETQYF.

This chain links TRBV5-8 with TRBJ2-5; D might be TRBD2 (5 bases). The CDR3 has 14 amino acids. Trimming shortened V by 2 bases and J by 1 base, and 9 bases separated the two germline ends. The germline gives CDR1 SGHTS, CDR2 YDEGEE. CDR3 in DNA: TGTGCCAGCAGCTTTGTGGACTGCCAAGAGACCCAGTACTTC. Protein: CASSFVDCQETQYF.

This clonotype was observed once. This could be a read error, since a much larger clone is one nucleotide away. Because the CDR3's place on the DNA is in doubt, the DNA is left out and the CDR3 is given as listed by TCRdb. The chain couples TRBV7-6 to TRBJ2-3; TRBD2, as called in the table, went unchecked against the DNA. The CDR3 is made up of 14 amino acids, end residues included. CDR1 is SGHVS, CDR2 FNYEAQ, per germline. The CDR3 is CASSLDGGEQYVGF.